The rows below give T cell receptor beta chains drawn from one sample of a study of cytomegalovirus exposure and HLA in healthy donors. Sequencing used immunoSEQ multiplex PCR; TCRdb keeps in-frame clones, though not all of them. This table lists tens of thousands of clones. Sequenced: PBMCs. The receptors here all came from a woman between 40 and 50 years old in good health and CMV-seronegative. Both conserved end residues are part of each CDR3. D genes are given only for firm matches.

v_call	j_call	d_call	cdr3_length	cdr3_nt	cdr3_aa
TRBV5-1	TRBJ2-5	TRBD1	15	TGCGCCAGCAGCCCAGGACAGGGGGGGATAGAGACCCAGTACTTC	CASSPGQGGIETQYF
TRBV7-9	TRBJ2-1	TRBD2	15	TGTGCCAGCAGCTTAGGACTAGCGGGGGCTGATGAGCAGTTCTTC	CASSLGLAGADEQFF
TRBV6-5	TRBJ2-7	TRBD2	16	TGTGCCAGCAGTTACTCGCTGCCCCTAGCGGGCTACGAGCAGTACTTC	CASSYSLPLAGYEQYF
TRBV2	TRBJ1-1	-	14	TGTGCCCGTGGATCCGTGACAGGTGGATATGAAGCTTTCTTT	CARGSVTGGYEAFF
TRBV30	TRBJ2-7	TRBD1	14	TGTGCCTGGAGCGCCGGGACAGGGATCTACGAGCAGTACTTC	CAWSAGTGIYEQYF
TRBV19	TRBJ2-1	TRBD2	17	TGTGCCAGTAGTAAGGCTAGCGGGGGGGATTCCTACAATGAGCAGTTCTTC	CASSKASGGDSYNEQFF
TRBV9	TRBJ2-1	TRBD2	16	TGTGCCAGCAGCGCCGATAGCGGGAGGGTCTACAATGAGCAGTTCTTC	CASSADSGRVYNEQFF
TRBV18	TRBJ2-1	-	16	TGTGCCAGCTCACCAGGAGGTGGGGGGTTGCACAATGAGCAGTTCTTC	CASSPGGGGLHNEQFF
TRBV7-3	TRBJ2-2	TRBD1	16	TGTGCCAGCAGCCCAGGGGGACAGGGGAACACCGGGGAGCTGTTTTTT	CASSPGGQGNTGELFF
TRBV28	TRBJ2-1	-	13	TGTGCCAGCTTTTCCGCGGAGGGGAATGAGCAGTTCTTC	CASFSAEGNEQFF
TRBV19	TRBJ1-1	-	15	TGTGCCAGTAGTAACCAGGGTCTAGGGAACACTGAAGCTTTCTTT	CASSNQGLGNTEAFF
TRBV9	TRBJ2-1	-	15	TGTGCCAGCAGCGCGACAGACTCCTCCTACAATGAGCAGTTCTTC	CASSATDSSYNEQFF
TRBV7-8	TRBJ2-3	TRBD2	15	TGTGCCAGCAGCACCCGGGAGGCTAGCACAGATACGCAGTATTTT	CASSTREASTDTQYF
TRBV14	TRBJ2-2	-	15	TGTGCCAGCAGCCAAGTCCCAGGGGGGCCCGGGGAGCTGTTTTTT	CASSQVPGGPGELFF
TRBV27	TRBJ1-5	TRBD1	15	TGTGCCAGCAGCCCCCTTCAGGGGGCCAGTCAGCCCCAGCATTTT	CASSPLQGASQPQHF
TRBV5-1	TRBJ1-1	-	14	TGCGCCAGCAGCTCAGGGGAGCTAGGAACTGAAGCTTTCTTT	CASSSGELGTEAFF
TRBV19	TRBJ2-5	-	15	TGTGCCAGTAGCCTACTTCCGGGACTCCAAGAGACCCAGTACTTC	CASSLLPGLQETQYF
TRBV7-9	TRBJ1-3	-	15	TGTGCCAGCAGCTTAGCGCTGGGGCCGGGAAACACCATATATTTT	CASSLALGPGNTIYF
TRBV7-8	TRBJ2-7	-	16	TGTGCCAGCAGCTTAAGGGCGGGCCCTCCTCCCTACGAGCAGTACTTC	CASSLRAGPPPYEQYF
TRBV27	TRBJ2-5	-	13	TGTGCCAGCAGTTTATCTCTTCAAGAGACCCAGTACTTC	CASSLSLQETQYF
TRBV7-6	TRBJ1-1	-	13	TGTGCCAGCAGCTATCAGGGGAACACTGAAGCTTTCTTT	CASSYQGNTEAFF
TRBV7-3	TRBJ1-6	-	14	TGTGCCAGCAGCTTAGGAGGGCAGGACTCACCCCTCCACTTT	CASSLGGQDSPLHF